Following are 5 T cell receptor beta chains from one sample sequenced in a study of blood T cell repertoires in COVID-19. TCRdb's table, derived via immunoSEQ multiplex PCR, lists solely in-frame clones and lacks some. The sample contains about 250,000 clones, about 85% of which appear only once. Sample: PBMCs or T cells enriched from blood (not recorded which). Source of these receptors: a woman under 40 with acute COVID-19.

The chain joins TRBV2 to TRBJ1-5, with 10 bases fitting TRBD1. CDR3 length: 15 residues. Germline trimming cut 4 bases from V and 5 bases from J; bases unmatched to any gene: 5. The germline gives CDR1 SNHLY, CDR2 FYNNEI. CDR3 coding DNA: TGTGCCAGCAGTGGGGACAGGGGAGGCTATCAGCCCCAGCATTTT. Its protein product is CASSGDRGGYQPQHF.

The rearrangement links TRBV7-2 to TRBJ2-5; 7 bases are shared with TRBD1. CDR1 and CDR2 from the germline V gene are SGHTA and FQGNSA. The V gene end was trimmed by 6 bases and the J gene end by 7 bases; junction bases not matched to a gene: 11. This CDR3 contains 14 residues. The CDR3 loop is CASRTPTGDGTQYF. In nucleotides, the CDR3 is TGTGCCAGCAGAACACCCACAGGGGACGGGACCCAGTACTTC.

This clone was seen a few times. The chain carries TRBV7-9 and TRBJ2-7, with 9 bases identical to TRBD1. V lost 3 bases and J lost 3; bases outside the gene matches: 3. The CDR3 loop spans 14 amino acids. The germline CDR1 and CDR2 sequences are SEHNR and FQNEAQ (reference sequence). CDR3 region: CASSLTGQGYEQYF. The CDR3 DNA follows: TGTGCCAGCAGCTTGACGGGACAGGGCTACGAGCAGTACTTC.

J is TRBJ1-3 and V is TRBV6-5; D may be TRBD1 (6 bases). V shed 10 bases and J shed 0 bases, with 16 bases lying between them. The CDR3 covers 15 residues. Per germline, CDR1 MNHEY and CDR2 SVGAGI. CDR3 sequence reads: CATRRGAGSGNTIYF. CDR3 DNA sequence: TGTGCCACCAGGCGGGGGGCCGGCTCTGGAAACACCATATATTTT.

The chain is built from TRBV29-1 and TRBJ2-5, with 7 nucleotides matching TRBD2. Germline CDR1 reads SQVTM; CDR2 reads ANQGSEA. Losses at the gene ends were 4 bases for V and 2 bases for J; bases not matched to a gene: 4. The CDR3 runs 13 residues. DNA for the CDR3: TGCAGCGTTGTGGGCGGGGGACAAGAGACCCAGTACTTC. It translates to CSVVGGGQETQYF.